These T cell receptor beta chains were read from a single sample in a study of blood T cell repertoires in COVID-19. The data were produced by immunoSEQ multiplex PCR, yet TCRdb's version contains in-frame clones alone and is incomplete. Of 35,000 to 40,000 clones in the sample, roughly nine tenths were seen once. Sequencing was done on a sample of peripheral blood. The receptors come from a man between 70 and 80 years old with acute or convalescent COVID-19. The CDR3 runs from the conserved cysteine through the conserved F or W. D genes are given only for firm matches. Not all rows give a size; the values are once, few, many and, for expanded clones, a class.

TRBV28	-	18	TRBJ2-5	TRBD2	TGTGCCAGCTCTTCTATCGGGGGGAGGTACAACCCTTGGGAGACCCAGTACTTC	CASSSIGGRYNPWETQYF
TRBV18	-	16	TRBJ2-1	TRBD2	TGTGCCAGCTCCCTCGGACTAGCGGGAGACGGTAATGAGCAGTTCTTC	CASSLGLAGDGNEQFF
TRBV19	-	14	TRBJ2-2	-	TGTGCCAGTAGCCCCGGGAGATGGGACGGGGAGCTGTTTTTT	CASSPGRWDGELFF
TRBV24-1	-	17	TRBJ2-1	TRBD2	TGTGCCACCAGTGATCGGACTAGAGGCACCATGGTCAATGAGCAGTTCTTC	CATSDRTRGTMVNEQFF
TRBV7-2	-	15	TRBJ2-2	TRBD2	TGTGCCAGCAGCTTACGTCAGGGAGGGCCCGGGGAGCTGTTTTTT	CASSLRQGGPGELFF
TRBV27	-	19	TRBJ1-2	TRBD1	TGTGCCAGCAGTTTTATAGGCTTCGGACAGGGGGCAGATGGCTATGGCTACACCTTC	CASSFIGFGQGADGYGYTF
TRBV5-4	-	15	TRBJ2-3	TRBD1	TGTGCCAGCAGCTACGGGACAGCTAGCACAGATACGCAGTATTTT	CASSYGTASTDTQYF
TRBV7-2	once	14	TRBJ1-5	-	TGTGCCAGCAGCTTACGCAGGGTCGATCAGCCCCAGCATTTT	CASSLRRVDQPQHF
TRBV5-4	-	14	TRBJ2-1	TRBD1	TGTGCCAGCAGCACCGGGACAGGGTTGGATGAGCAGTTCTTC	CASSTGTGLDEQFF
TRBV28	-	13	TRBJ1-3	-	TGTGCCAGCCATCGAGCAGGTGGAAACACCATATATTTT	CASHRAGGNTIYF
TRBV6-2/TRBV6-3	-	14	TRBJ2-5	-	TGTGCCAGCAGTTATTCCAGGGGCCAAGAGACCCAGTACTTC	CASSYSRGQETQYF
TRBV11-2	-	16	TRBJ2-3	TRBD1	TGTGCCAGCAGCTTAGGGGCAGGGGGCGTCACAGATACGCAGTATTTT	CASSLGAGGVTDTQYF
TRBV24-1	-	12	TRBJ1-5	-	TGTGCCACCAGTTCGGGCAATCAGCCCCAGCATTTT	CATSSGNQPQHF
TRBV7-2	-	16	TRBJ1-3	TRBD1	TGTGCCAGCAGCTTCAGACAGGGATCGTCTGGAAACACCATATATTTT	CASSFRQGSSGNTIYF
TRBV19	-	14	TRBJ1-4	TRBD1	TGTGCCAGTAGTATCCCCCCAGGGGGAGAAAAACTGTTTTTT	CASSIPPGGEKLFF
TRBV7-9	few	14	TRBJ2-2	-	TGTGCCAGCAGGTTGGGACACAACACCGGGGAGCTGTTTTTT	CASRLGHNTGELFF
TRBV28	-	17	TRBJ2-2	TRBD2	TGTGCCAGCAGTCCGTGGGTAGCGGGGGGGAACACCGGGGAGCTGTTTTTT	CASSPWVAGGNTGELFF
TRBV18	-	15	TRBJ1-5	TRBD1	TGTGCCAGCTCCTCCGGGACAGGGGGCGATCAGCCCCAGCATTTT	CASSSGTGGDQPQHF
TRBV6-5	-	15	TRBJ1-4	-	TGTGCCAGCAGTTACTCACCAGGGGTTCGGGAAAAACTGTTTTTT	CASSYSPGVREKLFF